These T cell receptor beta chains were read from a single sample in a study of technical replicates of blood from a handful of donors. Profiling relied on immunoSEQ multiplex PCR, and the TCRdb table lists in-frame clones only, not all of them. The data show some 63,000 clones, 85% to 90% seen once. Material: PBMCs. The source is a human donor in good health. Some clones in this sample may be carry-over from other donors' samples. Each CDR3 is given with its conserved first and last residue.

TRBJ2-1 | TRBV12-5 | CASGLRWDEQFF
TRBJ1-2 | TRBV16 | CASSQIQGALGYGYTF
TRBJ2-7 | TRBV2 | CASSAGTSGRGSPTYEQYF
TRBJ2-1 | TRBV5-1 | CASSPQQGYDNIRFF
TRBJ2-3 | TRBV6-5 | CASRRDRGPDTQYF
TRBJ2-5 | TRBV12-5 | CASGLDFQETQYF
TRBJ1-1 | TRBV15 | CATSRDREGNTEAFF
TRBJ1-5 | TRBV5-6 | CASSSDRYSNQPQHF
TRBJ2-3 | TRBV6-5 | CASSYTPEGRGDTQYF
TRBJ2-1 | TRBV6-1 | CASSEIPRLAVEQFF
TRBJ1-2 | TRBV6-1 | CASSELSTGGYGYTF
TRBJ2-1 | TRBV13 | CASSSMTASYNEQFF
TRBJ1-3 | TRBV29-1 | CSAKQGIGNTIYF